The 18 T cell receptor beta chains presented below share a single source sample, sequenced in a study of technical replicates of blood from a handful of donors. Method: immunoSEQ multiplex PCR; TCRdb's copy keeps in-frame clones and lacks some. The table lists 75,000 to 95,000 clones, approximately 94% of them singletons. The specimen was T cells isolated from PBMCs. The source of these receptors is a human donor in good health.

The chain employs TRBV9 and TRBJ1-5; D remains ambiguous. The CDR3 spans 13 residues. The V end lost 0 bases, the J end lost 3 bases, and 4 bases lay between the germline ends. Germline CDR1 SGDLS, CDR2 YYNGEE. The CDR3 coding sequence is TGTGCCAGCAGCGTAGAGCCCAATCAGCCCCAGCATTTT. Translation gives CASSVEPNQPQHF.

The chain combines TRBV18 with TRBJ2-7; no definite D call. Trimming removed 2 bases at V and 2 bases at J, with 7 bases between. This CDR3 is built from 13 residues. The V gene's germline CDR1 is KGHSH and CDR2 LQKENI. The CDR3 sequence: CASSPSPTYEQYF. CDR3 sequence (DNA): TGTGCCAGCTCACCATCCCCTACCTACGAGCAGTACTTC.

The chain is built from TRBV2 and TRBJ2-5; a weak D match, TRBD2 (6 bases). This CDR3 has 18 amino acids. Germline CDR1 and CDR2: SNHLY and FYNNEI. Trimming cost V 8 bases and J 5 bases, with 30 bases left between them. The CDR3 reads CASGPPAYATGAQETQYF. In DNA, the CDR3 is TGTGCCAGCGGGCCGCCCGCTTACGCGACGGGAGCTCAGGAGACCCAGTACTTC. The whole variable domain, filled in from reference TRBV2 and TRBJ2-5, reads EPEVTQTPSHQVTQMGQEVILRCVPISNHLYFYWYRQILGQKVEFLVSFYNNEISEKSEIFDDQFSVERPDGSNFTLKIRSTKLEDSAMYFCASGPPAYATGAQETQYFGPGTRLLVL.

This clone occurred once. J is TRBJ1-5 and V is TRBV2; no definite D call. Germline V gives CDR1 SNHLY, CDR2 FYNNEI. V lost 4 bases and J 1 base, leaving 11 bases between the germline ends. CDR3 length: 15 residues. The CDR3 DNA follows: TGTGCCAGCAGTGGGCAGGTCTCAAGCAATCAGCCCCAGCATTTT. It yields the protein CASSGQVSSNQPQHF.

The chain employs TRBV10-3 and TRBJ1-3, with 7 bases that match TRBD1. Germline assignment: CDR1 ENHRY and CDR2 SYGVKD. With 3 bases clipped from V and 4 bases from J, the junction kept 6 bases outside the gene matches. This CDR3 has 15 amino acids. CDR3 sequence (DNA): TGTGCCATCAGTGAACCTGGGACAGCCGGAAACACCATATATTTT. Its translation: CAISEPGTAGNTIYF.

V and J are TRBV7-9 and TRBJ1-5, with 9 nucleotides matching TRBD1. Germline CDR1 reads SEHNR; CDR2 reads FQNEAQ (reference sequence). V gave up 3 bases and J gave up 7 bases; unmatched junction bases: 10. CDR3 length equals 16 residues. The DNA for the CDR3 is TGTGCCAGCAGCTTGGCTGGGGGGACAGGGACCCAGCCCCAGCATTTT. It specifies CASSLAGGTGTQPQHF.

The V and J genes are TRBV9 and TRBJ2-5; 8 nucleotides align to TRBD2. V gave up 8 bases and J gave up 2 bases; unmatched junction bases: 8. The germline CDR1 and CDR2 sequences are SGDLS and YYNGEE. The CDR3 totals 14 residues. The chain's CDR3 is CASSRGGIQETQYF. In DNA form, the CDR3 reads TGTGCCAGTAGCCGCGGGGGGATTCAAGAGACCCAGTACTTC.

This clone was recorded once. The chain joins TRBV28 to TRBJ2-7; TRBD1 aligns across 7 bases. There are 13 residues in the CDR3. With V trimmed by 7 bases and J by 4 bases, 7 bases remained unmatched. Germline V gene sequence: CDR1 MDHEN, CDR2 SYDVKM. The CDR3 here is CASNRQGVYEQYF. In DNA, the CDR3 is TGTGCCAGCAACAGGCAGGGGGTTTACGAGCAGTACTTC.

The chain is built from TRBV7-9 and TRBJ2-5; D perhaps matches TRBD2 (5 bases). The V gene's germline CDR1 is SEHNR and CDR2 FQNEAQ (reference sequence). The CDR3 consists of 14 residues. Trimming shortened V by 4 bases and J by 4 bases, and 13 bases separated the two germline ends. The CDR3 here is CASSSSNRGETQYF. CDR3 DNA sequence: TGTGCCAGCAGCTCATCGAACCGGGGAGAGACCCAGTACTTC. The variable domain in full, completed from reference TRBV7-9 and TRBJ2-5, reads DTGVSQNPRHKITKRGQNVTFRCDPISEHNRLYWYRQTLGQGPEFLTYFQNEAQLEKSRLLSDRFSAERPKGSFSTLEIQRTEQGDSAMYLCASSSSNRGETQYFGPGTRLLVL.

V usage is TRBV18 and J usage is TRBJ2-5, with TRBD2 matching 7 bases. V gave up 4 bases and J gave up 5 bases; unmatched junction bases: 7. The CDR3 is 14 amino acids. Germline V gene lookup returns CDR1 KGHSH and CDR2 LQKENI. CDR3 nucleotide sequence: TGTGCCAGCTCACTCAGCGGGGATCGGGAGACCCAGTACTTC. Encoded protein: CASSLSGDRETQYF.

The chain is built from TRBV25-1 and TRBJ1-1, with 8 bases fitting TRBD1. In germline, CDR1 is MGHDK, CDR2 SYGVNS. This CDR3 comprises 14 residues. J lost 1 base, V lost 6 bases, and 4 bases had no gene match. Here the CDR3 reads CASRGQGENTEAFF. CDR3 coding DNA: TGTGCCAGCAGAGGACAGGGAGAGAACACTGAAGCTTTCTTT.

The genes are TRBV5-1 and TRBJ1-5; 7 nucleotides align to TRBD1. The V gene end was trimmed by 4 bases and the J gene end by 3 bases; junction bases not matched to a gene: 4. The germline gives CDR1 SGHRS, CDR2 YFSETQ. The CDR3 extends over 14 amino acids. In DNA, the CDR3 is TGCGCCAGCAGCCCGGGACAGAACAATCAGCCCCAGCATTTT. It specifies CASSPGQNNQPQHF.

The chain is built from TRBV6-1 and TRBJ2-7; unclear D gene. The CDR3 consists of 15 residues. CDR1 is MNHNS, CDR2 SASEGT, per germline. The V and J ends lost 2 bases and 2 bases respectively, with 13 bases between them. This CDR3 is CASSESAGTPYEQYF. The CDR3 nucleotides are TGTGCCAGCAGTGAATCGGCAGGTACTCCCTACGAGCAGTACTTC.

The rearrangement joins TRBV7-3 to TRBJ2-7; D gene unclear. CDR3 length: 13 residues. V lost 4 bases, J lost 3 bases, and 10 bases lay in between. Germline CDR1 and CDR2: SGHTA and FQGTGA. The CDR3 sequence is CASSYLESYEQYF. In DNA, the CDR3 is TGTGCCAGCAGCTACTTGGAGAGCTACGAGCAGTACTTC.

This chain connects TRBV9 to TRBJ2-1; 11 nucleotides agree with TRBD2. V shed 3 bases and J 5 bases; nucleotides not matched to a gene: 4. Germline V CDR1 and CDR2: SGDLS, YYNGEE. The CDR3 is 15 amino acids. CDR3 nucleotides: TGTGCCAGCAGCGGGGGACTAGCGGTAAACAATGAGCAGTTCTTC. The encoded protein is CASSGGLAVNNEQFF.

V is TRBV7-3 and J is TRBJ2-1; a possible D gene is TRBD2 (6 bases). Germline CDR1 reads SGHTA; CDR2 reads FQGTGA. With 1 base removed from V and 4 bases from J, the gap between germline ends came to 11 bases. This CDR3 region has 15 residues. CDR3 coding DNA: TGTGCCAGCAGCTTAATAGCGGCTGATTACAATGAGCAGTTCTTC. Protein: CASSLIAADYNEQFF.

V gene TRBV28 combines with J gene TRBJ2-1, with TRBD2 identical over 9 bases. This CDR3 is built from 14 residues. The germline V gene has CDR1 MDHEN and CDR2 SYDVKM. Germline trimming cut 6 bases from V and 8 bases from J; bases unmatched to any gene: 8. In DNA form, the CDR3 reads TGTGCCAGCAGGATAGCGGGAGTTGTCGATGAGCAGTTCTTC. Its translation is CASRIAGVVDEQFF.

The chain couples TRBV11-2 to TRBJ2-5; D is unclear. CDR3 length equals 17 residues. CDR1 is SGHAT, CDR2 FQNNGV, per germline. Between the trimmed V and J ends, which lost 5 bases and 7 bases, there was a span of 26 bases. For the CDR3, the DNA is TGTGCCAGCAGCCTTAGCCCCAACGGTCCGAGAGTTTCGACCCAGTACTTC. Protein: CASSLSPNGPRVSTQYF.